This T cell receptor (beta chain) was observed in a study of control samples from healthy donors and cancer patients (dated by TCRdb to the early 2020s). The table lists this clone with a count of one. The antigen it recognizes is unknown. Base qualities were left out, and no much larger clone turns up one base away. The CDR3 contains 14 residues, cysteine and phenylalanine counted. The retained sequence is limited to the CDR3, 42 bases, with the frame set at the first base. Between the V and J ends, shortened by 6 bases and 0 bases respectively, the junction contains 12 bases. The germline V gene supplies CDR1 MGHDK and CDR2 SYGVNS. Library preparation employed the immunoSEQ multiplex PCR assay. In its TCRdb copy, this immuneACCESS table keeps in-frame sequences only and misses some clones. Where compared with another copy, unresolved V genes explain less than half of these, and the others have no known cause. The sample data list about 51,000 clones, and approximately 91% of these were observed just once. The top ten constitute approximately 40% of the sample.

This clonotype was sampled from a man aged 45-65 years with head and neck cancer. Sequenced sample: PBMCs. The V gene is TRBV25-1 and the J gene is TRBJ2-7; 5 matching bases give a weak D call of TRBD2. The DNA sequence is as follows: TGTGCCAGCAGCCGGCGAGCGGACTCCTACGAGCAGTACTTC. Its protein reads: CASSRRADSYEQYF.